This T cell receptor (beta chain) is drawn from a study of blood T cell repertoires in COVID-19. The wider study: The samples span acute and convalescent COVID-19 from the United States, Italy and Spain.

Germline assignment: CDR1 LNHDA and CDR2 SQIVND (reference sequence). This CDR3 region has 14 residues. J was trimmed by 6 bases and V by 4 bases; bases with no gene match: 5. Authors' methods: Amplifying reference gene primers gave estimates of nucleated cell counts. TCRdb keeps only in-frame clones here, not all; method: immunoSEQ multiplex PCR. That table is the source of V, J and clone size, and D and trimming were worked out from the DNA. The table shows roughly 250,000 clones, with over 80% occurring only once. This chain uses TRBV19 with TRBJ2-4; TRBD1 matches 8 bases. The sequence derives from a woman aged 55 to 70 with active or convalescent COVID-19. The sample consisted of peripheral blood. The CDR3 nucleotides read TGTGCCAGTAGTAGGACAGGGCGAGGAAACATTCAGTACTTC. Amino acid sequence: CASSRTGRGNIQYF.